One and the same sample provided the 27 T cell receptor beta chains below, sequenced in a study of blood T cells in healthy people across ages. A second roughly 6 to 12 cycle PCR used barcoded and J-beta primers. Each CDR3 protein gets one entry after TCRdb re-called the 5' RACE reads with MiXCR. In the table there are about 1,000,000 distinct CDR3 sequences, 40% to 45% of which are singletons. The specimen was blood. The receptors originated from an older woman in good health.

This clonotype came up once. The chain uses TRBV28 and TRBJ2-4, with 8 positions matching TRBD2. The CDR3 runs to 18 residues. Trimming cost V 6 bases and J 7 bases; bases outside gene matches: 20. From germline, CDR1 is MDHEN and CDR2 SYDVKM. CDR3 region: CASSRLPPTSGQGNIQYF. The CDR3 region has the DNA TGTGCCAGCAGCCGCCTTCCCCCTACTAGCGGTCAAGGGAACATTCAGTACTTC.

The V gene is TRBV3-1, the J gene TRBJ2-4; the match to TRBD2 covers 8 bases. Judging by the DNA end, TRBJ2-7 fits better; the J call may be wrong. CDR1 is LGHDT, CDR2 YNNKEL, per germline (reference sequence). This CDR3 is built from 16 residues. In nucleotides, the CDR3 is TGTGCCAGCAGCCAAGTACTGGGACTAGTCGCCTACGAGCAGTACTTC. It yields the protein CASSQVLGLVAYEQYF.

The CDR3 bases are TGTGCCAGCAGTACCAGGGGACCGAACACTGAAGCTTTCTTT. Translated: CASSTRGPNTEAFF. This chain links TRBV27 with TRBJ1-1; D perhaps matches TRBD1 (6 bases). The V gene lost 5 bases and the J gene lost 1 base, with 11 bases spanning the gap. This CDR3 comprises 14 residues. Germline V gene data show CDR1 as MNHEY and CDR2 as SMNVEV (reference sequence).

This rearrangement joins TRBV27 to TRBJ1-1; maybe TRBD1 (5 bases). Per the germline V gene, CDR1 is MNHEY and CDR2 is SMNVEV (reference sequence). The CDR3 is 14 residues long. The V end lost 3 bases, the J end lost 0 bases, and 8 bases lay between the germline ends. The chain's CDR3 is CASSFLGVNTEAFF. The CDR3 region has the DNA TGTGCCAGCAGTTTTTTGGGGGTGAACACTGAAGCTTTCTTT.

This clonotype has only one observation. The chain is built from TRBV7-9 and TRBJ2-5; 8 nucleotides line up with TRBD1. J gave up 2 bases and V 2 bases, and 4 bases lay outside the gene matches. This CDR3 is 15 amino acids long. Germline V gives CDR1 SEHNR, CDR2 FQNEAQ (reference sequence). CDR3 sequence reads: CASSLPWTGQETQYF. In DNA form, the CDR3 reads TGTGCCAGCAGCTTACCCTGGACAGGGCAAGAGACCCAGTACTTC. The whole variable domain, remainder taken from reference TRBV7-9 and TRBJ2-5, is DTGVSQNPRHKITKRGQNVTFRCDPISEHNRLYWYRQTLGQGPEFLTYFQNEAQLEKSRLLSDRFSAERPKGSFSTLEIQRTEQGDSAMYLCASSLPWTGQETQYFGPGTRLLVL.

This chain links TRBV2 with TRBJ1-1, with 9 positions matching TRBD1. Germline V CDR1 and CDR2: SNHLY, FYNNEI. Unmatched junction bases numbered 8, after V lost 1 base and J lost 5 bases. The length of the CDR3 is 16 residues. The CDR3 bases are TGTGCCAGCAGTGAAGGGAAGACAGGGGGGAGGACTGAAGCTTTCTTT. This sequence encodes CASSEGKTGGRTEAFF.

In this sample, this clonotype turned up a few times. The CDR3 nucleotides read TGCAGTGCTAGAGTCTATACAGATACGCAGTATTTT. Its protein product is CSARVYTDTQYF. The genes are TRBV20-1 and TRBJ2-3; no clear D. V was cut by 1 base and J by 3 bases, with 5 bases left in between. The germline CDR1 and CDR2 sequences are DFQATT and SNEGSKA (reference sequence). The CDR3 has 12 amino acids.

The genes are TRBV6-5 and TRBJ1-1; TRBD1 is a possible D gene (5 bases). The CDR3 covers 12 residues. The V gene's germline CDR1 is MNHEY and CDR2 SVGAGI. V lost 8 bases to trimming and J lost 8 bases, with 15 bases between them. CDR3 DNA sequence: TGTGCCAGCTTAAAACCGGGGGGGGAAGCTTTCTTT. It yields the protein CASLKPGGEAFF.

This clonotype was found many times. The chain is built from TRBV29-1 and TRBJ2-5; D is perhaps TRBD1 or TRBD2 (6 bases each). The germline gives CDR1 SQVTM, CDR2 ANQGSEA. The V end was cut by 4 bases, the J end by 5 bases, with 11 bases between. The CDR3 totals 12 residues. CDR3 nucleotide sequence: TGCAGCGTTGTTCAGGGGAGGGAGACCCAGTACTTC. As protein: CSVVQGRETQYF.

The chain is built from TRBV11-2 and TRBJ2-2, with a possible D match to TRBD2 (5 bases). Trimming left V 7 bases short and J 8 bases short, with 20 bases between. Per germline, CDR1 SGHAT and CDR2 FQNNGV. The CDR3 covers 15 residues. DNA of the CDR3: TGTGCCAGCACCGAAGGGAAGAGGGTAACTGGGGAGCTGTTTTTT. It translates to CASTEGKRVTGELFF. The variable domain in full, with the rest retrieved from reference TRBV11-2 and TRBJ2-2, is EAGVAQSPRYKIIEKRQSVAFWCNPISGHATLYWYQQILGQGPKLLIQFQNNGVVDDSQLPKDRFSAERLKGVDSTLKIQPAKLEDSAVYLCASTEGKRVTGELFFGEGSRLTVL.

This chain connects TRBV20-1 to TRBJ2-1; D gene ambiguous. V shed 0 bases and J shed 5 bases, with 14 bases lying between them. CDR1 is DFQATT and CDR2 is SNEGSKA in the germline V gene (reference sequence). The length of the CDR3 is 15 residues. The CDR3 nucleotides read TGCAGTGCTAGAGAGAACGGCCTCGCCGACAATGAGCAGTTCTTC. This codes for CSARENGLADNEQFF.

The CDR3 region is CASSVGTSGRGYEQYF. CDR3 sequence (DNA): TGTGCCAGCAGCGTAGGGACTAGCGGGAGGGGGTACGAGCAGTACTTC. This sequence joins TRBV9 and TRBJ2-7; 15 bases fit TRBD2. J lost 4 bases, V lost 0 bases, and 2 bases had no gene match. Germline-derived CDR1 and CDR2 are SGDLS and YYNGEE. CDR3 size: 16 residues.

This chain uses TRBV9 with TRBJ2-1, with TRBD1 matching over 12 bases. Germline CDR1 is SGDLS and CDR2 is YYNGEE. The CDR3 length is 18 residues. The J segment lost 6 bases and the V segment lost 0 bases, leaving 10 bases of the junction unmatched. In DNA form, the CDR3 reads TGTGCCAGCAGCGTAGCCCACCCGGGACAGGGGGCGGTCAATGAGCAGTTCTTC. Its translation: CASSVAHPGQGAVNEQFF.

This clonotype was observed a handful of times. The rearrangement links TRBV28 to TRBJ2-7; 11 nucleotides line up with TRBD2. Germline V gene data show CDR1 as MDHEN and CDR2 as SYDVKM. The CDR3 totals 15 residues. V was clipped by 6 bases and J by 3 bases; unmatched bases: 7. CDR3 sequence: CASSTQTSGIYEQYF. In DNA, the CDR3 is TGTGCCAGCAGCACTCAGACTAGCGGGATCTACGAGCAGTACTTC.

This clonotype was found many times. The V gene is TRBV29-1, the J gene TRBJ1-2, with D possibly matching TRBD1 (6 bases). V lost 7 bases and J lost 1, with 10 bases in between. The CDR3 length is 12 residues. The germline V gene encodes CDR1 SQVTM and CDR2 ANQGSEA. The CDR3 nucleotides are TGCAGCGCTCGACAGGTTAACTATGGCTACACCTTC. Its protein product is CSARQVNYGYTF.

The V and J genes are TRBV27 and TRBJ2-4; perhaps D is TRBD1 or TRBD2 (6 bases each). The J call is uncertain, as TRBJ2-7 better fits the DNA end. The CDR3 loop spans 15 amino acids. Germline assignment: CDR1 MNHEY and CDR2 SMNVEV (reference sequence). Here the CDR3 reads CASSFPAQGRYEQYF. The CDR3 nucleotides read TGTGCCAGCAGTTTTCCCGCCCAGGGGAGGTACGAGCAGTACTTC.

CDR3 nucleotides: TGCAGTGCTCTTCGCCGACAGGAACATTGCAATGAGCAGTACTTC. Protein sequence: CSALRRQEHCNEQYF. The rearrangement uses TRBV20-1 and TRBJ2-5; a possible D gene is TRBD1 (6 bases). The ends were cut back, 5 bases at V and 11 bases at J, with 27 bases in the middle. The V gene's germline CDR1 is DFQATT and CDR2 SNEGSKA (reference sequence). This CDR3 has 15 amino acids.

This clonotype has only a few counts. The rearrangement links TRBV7-9 to TRBJ2-3; TRBD1 matches at 8 bases. V trimming: 5 bases; J trimming: 5 bases; junction bases outside the gene matches: 6. This CDR3 spans 14 amino acids. Germline lookup yields CDR1 SEHNR and CDR2 FQNEAQ (reference sequence). CDR3: CASSLRGPKDTQYF. CDR3 nucleotides: TGTGCCAGCAGCCTCAGGGGGCCCAAAGATACGCAGTATTTT.

V usage is TRBV13 and J usage is TRBJ2-5, with 8 bases matching TRBD1. This CDR3 contains 15 residues. The germline CDR1 and CDR2 sequences are PRHDT and FYEKMQ (reference sequence). After removal of 6 bases from V and 5 bases from J, the junction contained 11 bases not matched to a gene. Written as DNA, the CDR3 is TGTGCCAGCAGAGGTTGGGACAGGAATGAGGAGACCCAGTACTTC. Its translation is CASRGWDRNEETQYF.

V is TRBV6-1 and J is TRBJ1-5; no clear D. Germline assignment: CDR1 MNHNS and CDR2 SASEGT. The CDR3 has 11 amino acids. V was shortened by 8 bases and J by 3 bases, with 5 bases between the two germline ends. In DNA, the CDR3 is TGTGCCAGCTTGGACAATCAGCCCCAGCATTTT. It encodes CASLDNQPQHF.

This clonotype turned up a few times. This rearrangement joins TRBV12-3 or TRBV12-4 to TRBJ1-2; tentatively, D is TRBD1 (5 bases). V lost 6 bases and J 9 bases, leaving 29 bases between the germline ends. The CDR3 is 17 residues long. The CDR3 region is CASSNPDPSTGPGSYTF. CDR3 DNA: TGTGCCAGCAGCAACCCCGACCCTTCCACAGGCCCTGGAAGCTACACCTTC.

This clonotype was found many times. The V gene is TRBV7-2, the J gene TRBJ2-3; 12 bases align to TRBD2. The CDR3 sequence is 17 residues long. In germline, CDR1 is SGHTA, CDR2 FQGNSA. J gave up 2 bases and V 4 bases, and 7 bases lay outside the gene matches. The CDR3 is CASSYGLAGSLTDTQYF. The DNA of the CDR3 is TGTGCCAGCAGCTACGGACTAGCGGGAAGCCTCACAGATACGCAGTATTTT.

The chain has TRBV25-1 and TRBJ2-1; TRBD1 agrees at 7 bases. The CDR3 has 14 residues. Germline assignment: CDR1 MGHDK and CDR2 SYGVNS. Trimming at V came to 2 bases and at J to 9 bases, leaving 7 bases not matched to a gene. For the CDR3, the DNA is TGTGCCAGCAGTGAAACCGACAGGGCCCCTGAGCAGTTCTTC. It codes for CASSETDRAPEQFF. The entire variable domain, with the rest obtained from reference TRBV25-1 and TRBJ2-1, is as follows: EADIYQTPRYLVIGTGKKITLECSQTMGHDKMYWYQQDPGMELHLIHYSYGVNSTEKGDLSSESTVSRIRTEHFPLTLESARPSHTSQYLCASSETDRAPEQFFGPGTRLTVL.

This clonotype has just a few counts. V gene TRBV6-6 combines with J gene TRBJ1-1; D is unresolved. CDR1 and CDR2 (germline): MNHNY, SVGAGI (reference sequence). Trimming took off 3 bases at V and 5 bases at J, with 16 bases between the two ends. This CDR3 has 15 amino acids. Here the CDR3 DNA reads TGTGCCAGCAGTTATAGGCCCGGCGGCGGGACTGAAGCTTTCTTT. This encodes CASSYRPGGGTEAFF.

The CDR3 DNA sequence: TGCAGTGCTAGGGACCGACTGGAACCCGTAGGGGAGACCCAGTTCTTC. The encoded protein is CSARDRLEPVGETQFF. The chain is built from TRBV20-1 and TRBJ2-1, with D perhaps assigned TRBD1 or TRBD2 (5 bases each). The CDR3 sequence is 16 residues long. Trimming removed 3 bases from V and 13 bases from J, with 28 bases in between. Germline CDR1 reads DFQATT; CDR2 reads SNEGSKA (reference sequence).

The chain combines TRBV29-1 with TRBJ2-1; no firm D call. Trimming left V 4 bases short and J 4 bases short, with 8 bases between. The CDR3 has 12 amino acids. CDR1 SQVTM and CDR2 ANQGSEA come from the germline V gene. The CDR3 nucleotides are TGCAGCGTTGCAGTACGGTACAATGAGCAGTTCTTC. Its translation is CSVAVRYNEQFF.

This clonotype appeared a few times. This chain's CDR3 is CASSQTGSTDTQYF. The CDR3 DNA follows: TGTGCCAGCAGTCAGACAGGGAGTACAGATACGCAGTATTTT. The rearrangement links TRBV6-5 to TRBJ2-3; 7 nucleotides align to TRBD1. The V segment lost 5 bases and the J segment 3 bases; nucleotides outside the gene matches: 5. The CDR3 length is 14 residues. Germline loops: CDR1 MNHEY, CDR2 SVGAGI.